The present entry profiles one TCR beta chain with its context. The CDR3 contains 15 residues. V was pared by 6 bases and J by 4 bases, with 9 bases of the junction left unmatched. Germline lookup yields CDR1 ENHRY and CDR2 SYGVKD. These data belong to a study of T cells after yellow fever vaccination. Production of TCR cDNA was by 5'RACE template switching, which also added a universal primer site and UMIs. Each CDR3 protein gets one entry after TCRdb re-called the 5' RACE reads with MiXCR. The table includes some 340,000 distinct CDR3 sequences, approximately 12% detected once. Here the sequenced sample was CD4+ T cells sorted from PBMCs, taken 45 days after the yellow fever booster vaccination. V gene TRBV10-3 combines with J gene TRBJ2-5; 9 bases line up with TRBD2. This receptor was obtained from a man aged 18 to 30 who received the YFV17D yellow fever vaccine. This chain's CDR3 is CAISPGGGRAETQYF. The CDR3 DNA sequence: TGTGCCATCAGCCCGGGGGGCGGGAGGGCAGAGACCCAGTACTTC.